This entry lists 28 T cell receptor beta chains sequenced from one sample in a study of T cell repertoires in cytomegalovirus infection. A single record per CDR3 protein comes from TCRdb applying MiXCR to the reads. The sample yields about 900,000 distinct CDR3 sequences, roughly a third seen once. These receptors' antigens are unknown. The starting material was cultured CD8+ T cells from PBMCs, obtained from culture after CMV antigen stimulation. The origin of the receptors is a human donor in good health (CMV status not recorded). Some clones in this sample may be carry-over from other donors' samples.

In the case of this clonotype: At one end, the junction sequence differs from germline, possibly due to a read error. The rearrangement joins TRBV7-9 to TRBJ2-5; D unclear. The CDR3 is made up of 14 amino acids. Looked up from germline, CDR1 is SEHNR and CDR2 is FQNEAQ (reference sequence). The CDR3 DNA sequence: TGTGCCAGCAGACGCCACGACGGCCAAGAGACCCGGTACTTC. The encoded protein is CASRRHDGQETRYF.

The CDR3 here is CASSLGITTGDEQYF. CDR3 nucleotide sequence: TGTGCCAGCAGCTTGGGGATTACGACAGGGGACGAGCAGTACTTC. J is TRBJ2-7 and V is TRBV5-6, with 8 nucleotides matching TRBD1. V lost 0 bases and J lost 5; bases outside the gene matches: 7. The CDR3 has 15 amino acids. Germline-derived CDR1 and CDR2 are SGHDT and YYEEEE.

The V gene is TRBV6-2 or TRBV6-3, the J gene TRBJ2-7; D is ambiguous. The germline V gene has CDR1 MNHEY and CDR2 SVGEGT. The ends were cut back, 0 bases at V and 10 bases at J, with 13 bases in the middle. CDR3 length: 13 amino acids. The chain's CDR3 is CASSYSMRLEQYV. The CDR3 DNA is TGTGCCAGCAGTTACTCGATGAGGCTAGAACAGTACGTC.

The chain links TRBV6-2 or TRBV6-3 to TRBJ2-4, with 7 nucleotides matching TRBD1. Germline-derived CDR1 and CDR2 are MNHEY and SVGEGT. This CDR3 has 17 residues. The V segment lost 6 bases and the J segment 3 bases; nucleotides outside the gene matches: 14. CDR3 protein: CASRTGSIDRVKNIQYF. The CDR3 coding sequence is TGTGCCAGCAGAACAGGGTCAATTGACAGGGTCAAAAACATTCAGTACTTC.

This clonotype has just one count. The chain employs TRBV19 and TRBJ1-1; possible D gene TRBD1, 6 bases. This CDR3 spans 13 amino acids. The germline V gene has CDR1 LNHDA and CDR2 SQIVND (reference sequence). Trimming removed 7 bases from V and 1 base from J, with 10 bases in between. The DNA of the CDR3 is TGTGCCAGTACTAGGGGGACGAACACTGAAGCTTTCTTT. Amino acids: CASTRGTNTEAFF.

V is TRBV6-2 or TRBV6-3 and J is TRBJ1-5; D gene ambiguous. From germline, CDR1 is MNHEY and CDR2 SVGEGT. This CDR3 contains 16 residues. V dropped 2 bases and J dropped 1 base, with 12 bases sitting between them. The DNA for the CDR3 is TGTGCCAGCAGTTACAAGTCCATGGGAAGCAATCAGCCCCAGCATTTT. Amino acids: CASSYKSMGSNQPQHF.

This clonotype was observed a few times. This chain connects TRBV28 to TRBJ2-4; D is uncertain. Looked up from germline, CDR1 is MDHEN and CDR2 is SYDVKM. Trimming shortened V by 5 bases and J by 2 bases, and 16 bases separated the two germline ends. CDR3 length equals 16 residues. The CDR3 spells CASSPLTDASKNIQYF. The CDR3 nucleotides are TGTGCCAGCAGTCCTCTTACTGACGCATCCAAAAACATTCAGTACTTC. Combining the CDR3 with reference TRBV28 and TRBJ2-4 gives the whole variable domain DVKVTQSSRYLVKRTGEKVFLECVQDMDHENMFWYRQDPGLGLRLIYFSYDVKMKEKGDIPEGYSVSREKKERFSLILESASTNQTSMYLCASSPLTDASKNIQYFGAGTRLSVL.

The V call is TRBV29-1, the J call TRBJ2-3; weak D call: TRBD1 (7 bases). The ends were cut back, 6 bases at V and 5 bases at J, with 15 bases in the middle. The germline CDR1 and CDR2 sequences are SQVTM and ANQGSEA. The CDR3 runs to 13 residues. The CDR3 sequence: CSVSGGQGDTQYF. The CDR3 DNA reads as TGCAGCGTGTCAGGGGGGCAGGGAGATACGCAGTATTTT.

This clonotype turned up a few times. The J gene is TRBJ1-2, the V gene TRBV7-6; D is possibly TRBD1 (5 bases). V gave up 4 bases and J gave up 0 bases, with 15 bases separating them. Germline V gene sequence: CDR1 SGHVS, CDR2 FNYEAQ. CDR3 size: 16 residues. As DNA, the CDR3 is TGTGCCAGCAGCTCACCCGACAGCGCCGCTAACTATGGCTACACCTTC. This sequence encodes CASSSPDSAANYGYTF.

The gene calls are TRBV27 and TRBJ2-5; possible D gene TRBD1, 5 bases. V dropped 7 bases and J dropped 6 bases, with 15 bases sitting between them. The CDR3 is made up of 13 amino acids. Germline V gives CDR1 MNHEY, CDR2 SMNVEV (reference sequence). The CDR3 protein is CASTADSSKTQYF. In DNA, the CDR3 is TGTGCCAGCACCGCTGACAGTAGCAAGACCCAGTACTTC.

This clonotype showed up many times. The chain has TRBV7-6 and TRBJ2-3, with TRBD1 as a possible D gene (5 bases). Trimming stripped 5 bases from V and 6 bases from J, with 18 bases between. This CDR3 region has 15 residues. The germline gives CDR1 SGHVS, CDR2 FNYEAQ. CDR3 bases: TGTGCCAGCAGCCTGACAGCGATCGGTTCTGATACGCAGTATTTT. Translated: CASSLTAIGSDTQYF.

This clonotype was seen just once. CDR3 DNA sequence: TGTGCCAGCAGCCACCCGGGGGCGGCCTACAATGAGCAGTTCTTC. Protein: CASSHPGAAYNEQFF. The chain is built from TRBV7-9 and TRBJ2-1; D tentatively reads TRBD1 or TRBD2 (6 bases each). Germline V CDR1 and CDR2: SEHNR, FQNEAQ (reference sequence). The CDR3 is 15 amino acids. V dropped 5 bases and J dropped 2 bases, with 13 bases sitting between them.

This clonotype turned up a few times. The chain carries TRBV12-3 or TRBV12-4 and TRBJ2-7, with 7 bases identical to TRBD1. V trimming: 6 bases; J trimming: 6 bases; junction bases outside the gene matches: 5. This CDR3 contains 12 residues. The CDR3 DNA is TGTGCCAGCAGCACAGGGGCGGGCGAGCAGTACGTC. Translating gives CASSTGAGEQYV.

The chain employs TRBV4-1 and TRBJ1-2; D uncertain. V lost 1 base and J 3 bases, leaving 9 bases between the germline ends. From germline, CDR1 is MGHRA and CDR2 YSYEKL. CDR3 length: 14 residues. CDR3: CASSQGDIDYGYTF. Written as DNA, the CDR3 is TGCGCCAGCAGCCAAGGAGACATAGACTATGGCTACACCTTC.

V usage is TRBV3-1 and J usage is TRBJ1-6; tentative D call: TRBD1 (5 bases). The V end was cut by 0 bases, the J end by 4 bases, with 10 bases between. The CDR3 covers 16 residues. Germline CDR1 and CDR2: LGHDT and YNNKEL (reference sequence). The CDR3 coding sequence is TGTGCCAGCAGCCAAGAGGGGACTAAATATAATTCACCCCTCCACTTT. It yields the protein CASSQEGTKYNSPLHF.

This clonotype was seen more than once but under ten times. The chain employs TRBV15 and TRBJ1-2; no clear D gene. V was pared by 2 bases and J by 1 base, with 11 bases between. CDR1 and CDR2 (germline): LNHNV, YYDKDF (reference sequence). The CDR3 is made up of 15 amino acids. CDR3 protein: CATSRRADDNYGYTF. DNA for the CDR3: TGTGCCACCAGCAGACGAGCAGATGATAACTATGGCTACACCTTC.

This clonotype has more than one count but fewer than ten. This chain links TRBV7-9 with TRBJ2-1; 9 bases map to TRBD1. V shed 5 bases and J 9 bases; nucleotides not matched to a gene: 20. CDR1 and CDR2 from the germline V gene are SEHNR and FQNEAQ (reference sequence). The CDR3 covers 18 residues. Here the CDR3 DNA reads TGTGCCAGCAGCACCACCGGGACAGGGTCTCAAGGAGTCGTTGAGCAGTTCTTC. Its protein is CASSTTGTGSQGVVEQFF.

The chain has TRBV5-1 and TRBJ2-1; 7 bases match TRBD2. The CDR3 loop spans 15 amino acids. With 2 bases clipped from V and 0 bases from J, the junction kept 2 bases outside the gene matches. Looked up from germline, CDR1 is SGHRS and CDR2 is YFSETQ. This chain's CDR3 is CASSFRGDSYNEQFF. The DNA of the CDR3 is TGCGCCAGCAGCTTTCGGGGGGACTCCTACAATGAGCAGTTCTTC.

The V call is TRBV20-1, the J call TRBJ1-1, with D unclear. This CDR3 is built from 15 residues. The V gene's germline CDR1 is DFQATT and CDR2 SNEGSKA (reference sequence). Trimming took 1 base from V and 3 from J, leaving 15 bases between them. CDR3 in DNA: TGCAGTGCTAGAGCTCAGGATTCGCGGGACACTGAAGCTTTCTTT. Translated, it gives CSARAQDSRDTEAFF.

This clonotype was detected only a few times. CDR3 protein: CASSIGLQETQYF. For the CDR3, the DNA is TGTGCCAGCAGTATTGGGTTGCAAGAGACCCAGTACTTC. The chain links TRBV27 to TRBJ2-5; D is unclear. Germline loops: CDR1 MNHEY, CDR2 SMNVEV (reference sequence). CDR3 length: 13 residues. V was pared by 5 bases and J by 2 bases, with 9 bases between.

This clonotype has only a few counts. This chain joins TRBV5-6 and TRBJ1-2; 9 bases are shared with TRBD1. The length of the CDR3 is 15 residues. Germline lookup yields CDR1 SGHDT and CDR2 YYEEEE. V lost 3 bases and J lost 4; bases outside the gene matches: 7. CDR3 in DNA: TGTGCCAGCAGCTCCGGACAGGGGAGGATCTATGGCTACACCTTC. Translating it yields CASSSGQGRIYGYTF. The full variable domain, with the rest looked up from reference TRBV5-6 and TRBJ1-2, is DAGVTQSPTHLIKTRGQQVTLRCSPKSGHDTVSWYQQALGQGPQFIFQYYEEEERQRGNFPDRFSGHQFPNYSSELNVNALLLGDSALYLCASSSGQGRIYGYTFGSGTRLTVV.

On this clonotype itself: A much larger clone lies a single base off, so this may be a read error. The chain couples TRBV7-6 to TRBJ2-6; D gene unclear. The CDR3 is 13 amino acids. CDR1 is SGHVS, CDR2 FNYEAQ, per germline. The CDR3 coding sequence is TGTGTCAGCACCATCTCTGGGGCCAACGTCCTGACTTTC. Its translation: CVSTISGANVLTF. The variable domain in full, completed from reference TRBV7-6 and TRBJ2-6, reads GAGVSQSPRYKVTKRGQDVALRCDPISGHVSLYWYRQALGQGPEFLTYFNYEAQQDKSGLPNDRFSAERPEGSISTLTIQRTEQRDSAMYRCVSTISGANVLTFGAGSRLTVL.

The chain couples TRBV6-1 to TRBJ1-2; TRBD1 agrees at 9 bases. There are 13 residues in the CDR3. CDR1 is MNHNS, CDR2 SASEGT, per germline. V lost 6 bases, J lost 5 bases, and 4 bases stayed unmatched. As DNA, the CDR3 is TGTGCCAGCAGGGGACAGGGAGGTTATGGCTACACCTTC. Its protein product is CASRGQGGYGYTF.

V gene TRBV7-9 combines with J gene TRBJ2-7; D is unclear. V lost 6 bases and J lost 4, with 10 bases in between. The CDR3 has 12 residues. The germline V gene has CDR1 SEHNR and CDR2 FQNEAQ (reference sequence). CDR3 in amino acids: CASSHRDYEQYF. In nucleotides, the CDR3 is TGTGCCAGCAGTCATCGAGATTACGAGCAGTACTTC. Together with reference TRBV7-9 and TRBJ2-7, the CDR3 gives the full variable domain: DTGVSQNPRHKITKRGQNVTFRCDPISEHNRLYWYRQTLGQGPEFLTYFQNEAQLEKSRLLSDRFSAERPKGSFSTLEIQRTEQGDSAMYLCASSHRDYEQYFGPGTRLTVT.

Turning to this clonotype: Mismatch with germline at one junction end may stem from a read error. The chain uses TRBV7-9 and TRBJ2-3; 9 bases fit TRBD2. The germline V gene encodes CDR1 SEHNR and CDR2 FQNEAQ (reference sequence). CDR3 length: 13 amino acids. DNA of the CDR3: TGTGCCTCCCCGGGGCGGGGGGGCTTATTGCTGGATTTT. Translating it yields CASPGRGGLLLDF.

The CDR3: CASSIGGGAAYEQYV. CDR3 nucleotides: TGTGCCAGTAGTATCGGCGGGGGGGCCGCCTACGAGCAGTACGTC. V usage is TRBV19 and J usage is TRBJ2-7; 9 bases agree with TRBD2. V trimming: 3 bases; J trimming: 2 bases; junction bases outside the gene matches: 5. This CDR3 comprises 15 residues. Germline CDR1 is LNHDA and CDR2 is SQIVND (reference sequence).

This clonotype has a handful of counts. The V and J genes are TRBV19 and TRBJ1-1; D gene uncertain. CDR1 is LNHDA and CDR2 is SQIVND in the germline V gene (reference sequence). The CDR3 spans 16 residues. Trimming cost V 7 bases and J 1 base, with 19 bases left between them. The CDR3 protein is CASKSRFSGGNTEAFF. CDR3 in DNA: TGTGCCAGTAAATCAAGGTTTTCGGGCGGGAACACTGAAGCTTTCTTT.

This chain uses TRBV5-1 with TRBJ1-1; a possible D gene is TRBD1 (5 bases). The V end lost 1 base, the J end lost 4 bases, and 17 bases lay between the germline ends. This CDR3 region has 16 residues. The germline V gene encodes CDR1 SGHRS and CDR2 YFSETQ. Here the CDR3 DNA reads TGCGCCAGCAGCTTGCCGGGACTGCCCCTGAGCACTGAAGCTTTCTTT. Translating gives CASSLPGLPLSTEAFF.